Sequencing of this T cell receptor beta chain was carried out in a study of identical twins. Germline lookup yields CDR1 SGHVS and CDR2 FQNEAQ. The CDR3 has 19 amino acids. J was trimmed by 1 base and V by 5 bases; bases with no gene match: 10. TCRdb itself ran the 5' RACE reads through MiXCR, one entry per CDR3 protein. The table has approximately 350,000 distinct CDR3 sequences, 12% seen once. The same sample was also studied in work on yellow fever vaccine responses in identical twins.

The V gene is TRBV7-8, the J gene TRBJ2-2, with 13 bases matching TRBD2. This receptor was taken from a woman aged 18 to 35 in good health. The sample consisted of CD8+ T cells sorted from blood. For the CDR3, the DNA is TGTGCCAGCAGCCCCCGACTAGGGACTAGCGGGATGAACACCGGGGAGCTGTTTTTT. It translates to CASSPRLGTSGMNTGELFF.